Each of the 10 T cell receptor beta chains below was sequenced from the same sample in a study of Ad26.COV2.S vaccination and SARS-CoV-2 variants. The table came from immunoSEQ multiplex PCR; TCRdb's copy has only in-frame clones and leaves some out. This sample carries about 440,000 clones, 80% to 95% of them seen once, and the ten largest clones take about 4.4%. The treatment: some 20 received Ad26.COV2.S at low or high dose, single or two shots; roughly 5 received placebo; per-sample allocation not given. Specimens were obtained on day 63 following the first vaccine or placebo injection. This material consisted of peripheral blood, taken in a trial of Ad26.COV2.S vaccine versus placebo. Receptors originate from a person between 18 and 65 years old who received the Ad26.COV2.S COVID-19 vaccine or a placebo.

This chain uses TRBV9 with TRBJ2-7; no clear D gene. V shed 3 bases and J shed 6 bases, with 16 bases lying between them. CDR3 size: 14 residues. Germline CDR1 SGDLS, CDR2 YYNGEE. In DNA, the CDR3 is TGTGCCAGCAGCGCGGGTCTGACATCTGGCGAGCAGTACTTC. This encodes CASSAGLTSGEQYF.

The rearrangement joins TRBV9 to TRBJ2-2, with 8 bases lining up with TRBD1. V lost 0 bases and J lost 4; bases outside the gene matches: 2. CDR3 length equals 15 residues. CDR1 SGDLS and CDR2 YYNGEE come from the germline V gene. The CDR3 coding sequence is TGTGCCAGCAGCGTAGGGACAGGGAGCACCGGGGAGCTGTTTTTT. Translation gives CASSVGTGSTGELFF.

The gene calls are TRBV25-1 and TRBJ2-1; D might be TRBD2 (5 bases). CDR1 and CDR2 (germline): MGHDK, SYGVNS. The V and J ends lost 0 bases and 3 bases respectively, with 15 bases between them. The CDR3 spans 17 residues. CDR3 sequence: CASSEYNRGLGYNEQFF. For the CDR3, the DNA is TGTGCCAGCAGTGAATATAACCGGGGATTGGGCTACAATGAGCAGTTCTTC.

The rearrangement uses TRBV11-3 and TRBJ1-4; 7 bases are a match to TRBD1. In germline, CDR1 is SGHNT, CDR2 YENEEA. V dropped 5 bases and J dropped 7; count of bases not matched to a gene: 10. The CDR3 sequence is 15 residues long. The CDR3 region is CASSLYRGISEKLFF. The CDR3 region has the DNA TGTGCCAGCAGCCTGTACAGGGGCATTAGTGAAAAACTGTTTTTT.

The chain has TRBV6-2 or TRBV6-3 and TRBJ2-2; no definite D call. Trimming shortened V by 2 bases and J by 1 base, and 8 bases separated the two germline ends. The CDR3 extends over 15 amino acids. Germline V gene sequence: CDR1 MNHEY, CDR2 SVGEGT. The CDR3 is CASSYRALNTGELFF. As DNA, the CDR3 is TGTGCCAGCAGTTACAGGGCCCTGAACACCGGGGAGCTGTTTTTT.

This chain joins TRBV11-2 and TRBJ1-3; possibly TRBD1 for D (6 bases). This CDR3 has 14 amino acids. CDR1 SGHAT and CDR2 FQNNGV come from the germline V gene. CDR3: CGWRQGSAGNTIYF. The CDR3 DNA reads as TGTGGCTGGCGGCAGGGGAGTGCTGGAAACACCATATATTTT.

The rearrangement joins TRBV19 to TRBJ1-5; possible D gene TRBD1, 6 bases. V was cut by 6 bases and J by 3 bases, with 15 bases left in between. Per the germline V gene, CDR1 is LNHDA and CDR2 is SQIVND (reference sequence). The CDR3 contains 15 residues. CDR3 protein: CASRVTGNDNQPQHF. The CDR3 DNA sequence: TGTGCCAGTAGGGTAACAGGGAACGACAATCAGCCCCAGCATTTT.

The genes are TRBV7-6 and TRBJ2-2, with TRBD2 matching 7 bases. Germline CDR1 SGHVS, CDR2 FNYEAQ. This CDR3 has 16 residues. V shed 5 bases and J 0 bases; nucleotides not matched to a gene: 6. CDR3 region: CASSPTGGTNTGELFF. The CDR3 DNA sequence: TGTGCCAGCAGCCCCACGGGGGGAACGAACACCGGGGAGCTGTTTTTT. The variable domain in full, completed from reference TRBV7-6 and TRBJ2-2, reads GAGVSQSPRYKVTKRGQDVALRCDPISGHVSLYWYRQALGQGPEFLTYFNYEAQQDKSGLPNDRFSAERPEGSISTLTIQRTEQRDSAMYRCASSPTGGTNTGELFFGEGSRLTVL.

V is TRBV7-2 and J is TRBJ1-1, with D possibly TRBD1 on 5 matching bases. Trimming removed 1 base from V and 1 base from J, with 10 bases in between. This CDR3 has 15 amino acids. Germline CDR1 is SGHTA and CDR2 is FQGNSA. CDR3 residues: CASSLGGRQNTEAFF. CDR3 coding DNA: TGTGCCAGCAGCTTAGGGGGACGGCAGAACACTGAAGCTTTCTTT.

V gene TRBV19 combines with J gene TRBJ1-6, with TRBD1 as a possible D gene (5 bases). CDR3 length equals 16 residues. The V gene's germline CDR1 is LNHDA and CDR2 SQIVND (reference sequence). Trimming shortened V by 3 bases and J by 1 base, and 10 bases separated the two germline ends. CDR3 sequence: CASSIRGASYNSPLHF. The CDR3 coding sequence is TGTGCCAGTAGTATCCGGGGCGCGTCCTATAATTCACCCCTCCACTTT.